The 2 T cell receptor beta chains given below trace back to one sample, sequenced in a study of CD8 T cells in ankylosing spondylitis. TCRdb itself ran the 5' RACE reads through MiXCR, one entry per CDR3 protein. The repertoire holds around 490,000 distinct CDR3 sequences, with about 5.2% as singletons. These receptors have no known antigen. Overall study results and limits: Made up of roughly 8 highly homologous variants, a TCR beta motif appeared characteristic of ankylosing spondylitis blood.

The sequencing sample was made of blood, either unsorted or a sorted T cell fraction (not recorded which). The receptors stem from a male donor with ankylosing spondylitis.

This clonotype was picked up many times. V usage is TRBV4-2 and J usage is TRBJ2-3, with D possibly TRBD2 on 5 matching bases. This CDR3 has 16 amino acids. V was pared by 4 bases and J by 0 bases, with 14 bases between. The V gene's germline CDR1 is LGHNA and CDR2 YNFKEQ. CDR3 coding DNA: TGTGCCAGCAGCCCCGGTCGGGGTGCTAGCACAGATACGCAGTATTTT. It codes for CASSPGRGASTDTQYF.

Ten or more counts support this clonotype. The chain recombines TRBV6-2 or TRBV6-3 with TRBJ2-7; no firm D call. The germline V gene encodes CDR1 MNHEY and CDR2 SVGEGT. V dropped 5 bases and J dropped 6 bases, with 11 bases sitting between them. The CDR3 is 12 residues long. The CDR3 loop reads CASSLHSIEQYF. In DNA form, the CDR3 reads TGTGCCAGCAGTCTTCATTCAATCGAGCAGTACTTC.